The 2 T cell receptor beta chains reported below all come from one sample, sequenced in a study of blood T cell repertoires in COVID-19. Method: immunoSEQ multiplex PCR; TCRdb's copy keeps in-frame clones and lacks some. This table has 120,000 to 150,000 clones, 65% to 85% appearing once. The specimen sequenced was peripheral blood. These receptors were obtained from a woman between 45 and 60 years old with acute or convalescent COVID-19.

The V gene is TRBV24-1, the J gene TRBJ1-2; maybe TRBD1 (6 bases). Per the germline V gene, CDR1 is KGHDR and CDR2 is SFDVKD. The CDR3 consists of 13 residues. Trimming shortened V by 5 bases and J by 6 bases, and 12 bases separated the two germline ends. The chain's CDR3 is CATSVSGGNGYTF. CDR3 DNA sequence: TGTGCCACCAGTGTATCGGGGGGCAATGGCTACACCTTC.

The sample holds a few counts of this clone. V is TRBV3-1 (or the pseudogene TRBV3-2) and J is TRBJ2-4, with TRBD1 matching over 10 bases. V was pared by 4 bases and J by 0 bases, with 24 bases of the junction left unmatched. Per the germline V gene, CDR1 is LGHDT and CDR2 is YNNKEL (reference sequence). CDR3 length equals 23 residues. This CDR3 reads CASSLIRIRDRGRVGRAKNIQYF. The CDR3 region has the DNA TGTGCCAGCAGCCTTATCCGAATACGGGACAGGGGAAGAGTCGGGCGAGCCAAAAACATTCAGTACTTC.